The T cell receptor (beta chain) under discussion was sequenced for a study of blood T cell repertoires in COVID-19. In the study overall: Material from acute and convalescent COVID-19 was sourced from the United States, Italy and Spain. In each case, the material was cDNA or gDNA derived from T cells, B-cell-depleted T cells, or PBMCs.

Authors' analysis steps: By means of reference gene primer amplification, nucleated cell counts were estimated. Repertoires were generated with immunoSEQ multiplex PCR, while TCRdb's copy carries only in-frame clones and drops some. V, J and clone size reflect that table, while D and trimming were determined from the DNA. This sample has roughly 100,000 clones, with 90% to 95% found just once. The CDR3 is 14 residues long. From germline, CDR1 is LNHDA and CDR2 SQIVND (reference sequence). Trimming removed 7 bases at V and 0 bases at J, with 10 bases between. J is TRBJ1-5 and V is TRBV19; no definite D call. This TCR derives from a human donor in a cohort sampled during active COVID-19. The sample taken for sequencing was peripheral blood. The CDR3, as DNA: TGTGCCAGTAATCAGGACTATAGCAATCAGCCCCAGCATTTT. This encodes CASNQDYSNQPQHF.